The TCR beta chain described here comes from a study of blood T cell repertoires in COVID-19. Study in general: The United States, Italy and Spain supplied acute and convalescent COVID-19 samples. T cells, B-cell-depleted T cells, or PBMCs supplied cDNA or gDNA.

Seattle participants joined during active infection and were tracked over time. In the source study's methods: Estimates of nucleated cell counts were drawn from the amplification of reference gene primers. Method: immunoSEQ multiplex PCR; TCRdb's copy keeps in-frame clones and lacks some. V, J and clone size are those of that table, while D and trimming were read from the DNA. The sample includes some 130,000 clones, approximately 89% of them seen just once. V was pared by 4 bases and J by 10 bases, with 20 bases between. The CDR3 totals 16 residues. Germline values: CDR1 KGHSH, CDR2 LQKENI. This rearrangement joins TRBV18 to TRBJ1-6, with D perhaps matching TRBD1 (5 bases). The clonotype comes from a woman aged 70-85 years with COVID-19, enrolled during active disease. The sequenced material came from peripheral blood. The chain's CDR3 is CASSRALGDLGSPLHF. CDR3 bases: TGTGCCAGCTCACGGGCTCTAGGGGATCTCGGCTCACCCCTCCACTTT.